Listed below are T cell receptor beta chains from one sample, sequenced in a study of blood T cell repertoires in COVID-19. TCRdb keeps only in-frame clones here, not all; method: immunoSEQ multiplex PCR. The sample yields roughly 280,000 clones, more than 85% seen once. Sequencing was done on a sample of peripheral blood. The receptor source for this set is a man aged 18 to 35 with active or convalescent COVID-19. Each CDR3 is given with its conserved first and last residue. The D gene is left open where the match is weak. Where a row states a size, it is once, few, many or the class of an expanded clone; other rows omit it.

D gene | J gene | V gene | clone size | CDR3 protein | CDR3 DNA
- | TRBJ2-1 | TRBV7-9 | once | CASSLRAGAVNEQFF | TGTGCCAGCAGCTTAAGAGCAGGGGCCGTGAATGAGCAGTTCTTC
- | TRBJ1-2 | TRBV11-3 | - | CASSLNPFGGYTF | TGTGCCAGCAGCTTAAACCCGTTCGGTGGCTACACCTTC
- | TRBJ1-2 | TRBV6-5 | - | CASRETPPTYGYTF | TGTGCCAGCAGGGAGACGCCCCCAACTTATGGCTACACCTTC
- | TRBJ1-6 | TRBV13 | few | CASSLEGASTPLHF | TGTGCCAGCAGCTTAGAAGGGGCGAGTACACCCCTCCACTTT
- | TRBJ2-7 | TRBV30 | - | CAWSVLPYEQYF | TGTGCCTGGAGTGTACTTCCATACGAGCAGTACTTC
TRBD1 | TRBJ2-3 | TRBV9 | - | CASSAGTEGTDTQYF | TGTGCCAGCAGCGCCGGGACAGAAGGCACAGATACGCAGTATTTT
- | TRBJ2-1 | TRBV4-2 | - | CASSQDGDEQFF | TGTGCCAGCAGCCAAGACGGGGATGAGCAGTTCTTC
TRBD1 | TRBJ1-2 | TRBV3-1/TRBV3-2 | - | CASSHRQGRPYGYTF | TGTGCCAGCAGCCATCGACAGGGCCGGCCCTATGGCTACACCTTC
- | TRBJ2-1 | TRBV2 | - | CASKAATYNEQFF | TGTGCCAGCAAAGCGGCCACCTACAATGAGCAGTTCTTC
TRBD1 | TRBJ2-2 | TRBV6-5 | - | CASSHGTANTGELFF | TGTGCCAGCAGTCACGGGACAGCGAACACCGGGGAGCTGTTTTTT
TRBD2 | TRBJ2-7 | TRBV4-1 | - | CASSQLPLLAGSPSWTYEQYF | TGCGCCAGCAGCCAACTACCCCTCCTAGCGGGCTCACCCTCCTGGACCTACGAGCAGTACTTC
- | TRBJ1-3 | TRBV19 | - | CASNPTVTRNTIYF | TGTGCCAGTAACCCGACAGTAACCCGAAACACCATATATTTT
TRBD2 | TRBJ2-7 | TRBV7-9 | - | CASSSLQVAGGPYEQYF | TGTGCCAGCAGCTCCCTGCAAGTAGCGGGAGGACCCTACGAGCAGTACTTC
- | TRBJ2-1 | TRBV7-9 | - | CASSALGGGEQFF | TGTGCCAGCAGCGCCTTGGGGGGTGGTGAGCAGTTCTTC
- | TRBJ2-5 | TRBV4-1 | - | CASSENGETQYF | TGCGCCAGCAGTGAGAACGGAGAGACCCAGTACTTC
- | TRBJ2-5 | TRBV7-9 | - | CASIQGTGQETQYF | TGTGCCAGCATCCAGGGGACCGGCCAAGAGACCCAGTACTTC
- | TRBJ2-7 | TRBV11-2 | - | CASTPGQFSYEQYF | TGTGCCAGCACCCCCGGACAGTTTTCCTACGAGCAGTACTTC
- | TRBJ2-2 | TRBV5-4 | - | CASSLAGSNTGELFF | TGTGCCAGCAGCTTGGCCGGGTCGAACACCGGGGAGCTGTTTTTT
TRBD1 | TRBJ2-3 | TRBV18 | - | CASSEQGAGTDTQYF | TGTGCCAGCTCGGAACAGGGGGCAGGCACAGATACGCAGTATTTT
- | TRBJ1-5 | TRBV2 | - | CASSDYRDAPQHF | TGTGCCAGCAGTGATTACAGGGACGCGCCCCAGCATTTT
TRBD1 | TRBJ1-5 | TRBV4-1 | - | CASSQGQGDQPQHF | TGCGCCAGCAGCCAAGGACAGGGTGATCAGCCCCAGCATTTT
TRBD2 | TRBJ2-1 | TRBV11-3 | once | CASRAKGSGRNNEQFF | TGTGCCAGCAGGGCCAAAGGTAGCGGGAGGAACAATGAGCAGTTCTTC
TRBD2 | TRBJ2-1 | TRBV28 | - | CASSFERGGYNEQFF | TGTGCCAGCAGTTTCGAGCGGGGGGGCTACAATGAGCAGTTCTTC
- | TRBJ1-3 | TRBV7-2 | - | CASSLAPQGDYPYF | TGTGCCAGCAGCTTAGCCCCACAGGGCGATTACCCTTATTTT
TRBD2 | TRBJ2-3 | TRBV6-4 | once | CASSDRVGGSTSDTQYF | TGTGCCAGCAGTGACAGGGTAGGCGGGAGTACCTCAGATACGCAGTATTTT
- | TRBJ1-5 | TRBV12-3/TRBV12-4 | - | CASSSDNQPQHF | TGTGCCAGCAGCTCAGATAATCAGCCCCAGCATTTT
- | TRBJ2-2 | TRBV29-1 | - | CSDQNSVIGELFF | TGCAGCGATCAAAATAGCGTAATCGGGGAGCTGTTTTTT
TRBD2 | TRBJ2-7 | TRBV7-9 | - | CASSPRTSDEQYF | TGTGCCAGCAGCCCACGGACTAGCGACGAGCAGTACTTC
- | TRBJ1-2 | TRBV15 | - | CATSSGVNGYTF | TGTGCCACCAGCAGCGGTGTGAATGGCTACACCTTC
- | TRBJ1-2 | TRBV19 | once | CASSIGGDGYTF | TGTGCCAGTAGTATAGGAGGTGATGGCTACACCTTC
TRBD2 | TRBJ2-5 | TRBV14 | - | CASSPPSGEAETQYF | TGTGCCAGCAGCCCGCCCAGCGGGGAGGCAGAGACCCAGTACTTC
TRBD1 | TRBJ2-7 | TRBV5-4 | - | CASSRMGTGTEEQYF | TGTGCCAGCAGCCGCATGGGGACAGGCACTGAGGAGCAGTACTTC
TRBD1 | TRBJ2-3 | TRBV9 | once | CASSEWTGGTDTQYF | TGTGCCAGCAGCGAATGGACAGGGGGCACAGATACGCAGTATTTT
- | TRBJ1-1 | TRBV7-2 | - | CASSTGQVTEAFF | TGTGCCAGCAGCACAGGTCAGGTCACTGAAGCTTTCTTT
- | TRBJ2-2 | TRBV5-5 | - | CASSLVGDNTGELFF | TGTGCCAGCAGCTTGGTGGGAGACAACACCGGGGAGCTGTTTTTT
TRBD2 | TRBJ2-5 | TRBV28 | - | CASSYPLAGGGETQYF | TGTGCCAGCAGTTATCCCCTAGCGGGGGGCGGGGAGACCCAGTACTTC
- | TRBJ1-3 | TRBV25-1 | - | CASSSFPSGNTIYF | TGTGCCAGCAGCTCTTTTCCCTCTGGAAACACCATATATTTT
TRBD2 | TRBJ2-1 | TRBV24-1 | - | CATSDHPGRTPQFF | TGTGCCACCAGTGATCATCCCGGGAGGACGCCTCAGTTCTTC
- | TRBJ1-4 | TRBV5-4 | - | CASSSWSGTNEKLFF | TGTGCCAGCAGCTCTTGGTCCGGAACTAATGAAAAACTGTTTTTT
TRBD1 | TRBJ1-2 | TRBV12-3/TRBV12-4 | - | CASSPTGADGYTF | TGTGCCAGCAGTCCTACAGGGGCGGACGGCTACACCTTC
- | TRBJ1-4 | TRBV5-4 | - | CASSFPGDGEKLFF | TGTGCCAGCAGCTTTCCCGGGGATGGGGAAAAACTGTTTTTT
- | TRBJ2-7 | TRBV7-2 | - | CASSPSPGRTYEQYF | TGTGCCAGCAGCCCGAGTCCCGGTCGTACCTACGAGCAGTACTTC
TRBD2 | TRBJ2-1 | TRBV9 | - | CASSVAGDYGEQFF | TGTGCCAGCAGTGTAGCGGGGGATTATGGCGAGCAGTTCTTC
- | TRBJ2-1 | TRBV7-9 | - | CASALESYNEQFF | TGTGCCAGCGCACTAGAGTCCTACAATGAGCAGTTCTTC
TRBD1 | TRBJ2-7 | TRBV23-1 | - | CASSLCRDRGYEQYF | TGCGCCAGCAGCCTATGCCGGGACAGGGGGTACGAGCAGTACTTC
- | TRBJ1-5 | TRBV10-2 | few | CASRFGPYQPQHF | TGCGCCAGCAGATTTGGGCCTTATCAGCCCCAGCATTTT
- | TRBJ2-7 | TRBV30 | - | CAWSAGGPGPYEQYF | TGTGCCTGGAGTGCTGGCGGGCCCGGCCCCTACGAGCAGTACTTC
TRBD1 | TRBJ1-4 | TRBV7-6 | - | CASSDRGETEKLFF | TGTGCCAGCTCGGACAGGGGAGAAACTGAAAAACTGTTTTTT
- | TRBJ1-2 | TRBV5-1 | - | CASSLEGVDYGYTF | TGCGCCAGCAGCTTGGAAGGAGTCGACTATGGCTACACCTTC
TRBD1 | TRBJ1-1 | TRBV5-4 | - | CASRSRQGRTEAFF | TGTGCCAGCAGATCCCGACAGGGACGGACTGAAGCTTTCTTT
TRBD1 | TRBJ2-5 | TRBV6-7 | - | CASSGTGEQKETQYF | TGTGCCAGCAGTGGGACAGGGGAACAGAAAGAGACCCAGTACTTC
- | TRBJ1-1 | TRBV7-8 | few | CASSPPRRAGTEAFF | TGTGCCAGCAGCCCTCCGAGAAGGGCGGGCACTGAAGCTTTCTTT
- | TRBJ1-1 | TRBV19 | - | CASSTGLEAFF | TGTGCCAGTAGTACAGGGCTTGAAGCTTTCTTT
TRBD1 | TRBJ2-2 | TRBV9 | - | CASSVKGANTGELFF | TGTGCCAGCAGCGTGAAGGGGGCCAACACCGGGGAGCTGTTTTTT